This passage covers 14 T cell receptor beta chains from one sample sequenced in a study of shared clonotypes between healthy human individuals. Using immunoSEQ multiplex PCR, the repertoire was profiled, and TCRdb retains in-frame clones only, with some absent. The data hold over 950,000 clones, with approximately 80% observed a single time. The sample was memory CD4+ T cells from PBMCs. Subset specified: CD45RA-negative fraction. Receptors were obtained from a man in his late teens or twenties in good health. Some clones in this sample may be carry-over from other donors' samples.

The CDR3 protein is CASSQGDRGEQYF. The CDR3 region has the DNA TGTGCCAGCAGCCAGGGGGACAGGGGGGAGCAGTACTTC. The chain uses TRBV4-2 and TRBJ2-7; 11 positions agree with TRBD1. Germline V gene sequence: CDR1 LGHNA, CDR2 YNFKEQ. Trimming removed 3 bases from V and 7 bases from J; junction bases left unmatched: 2. The CDR3 has 13 amino acids.

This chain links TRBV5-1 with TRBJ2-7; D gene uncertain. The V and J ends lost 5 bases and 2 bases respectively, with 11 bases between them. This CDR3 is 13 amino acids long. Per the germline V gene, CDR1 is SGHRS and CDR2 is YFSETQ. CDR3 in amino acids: CASSLDPTYEQYF. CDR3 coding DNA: TGCGCCAGCAGTCTGGACCCAACCTACGAGCAGTACTTC. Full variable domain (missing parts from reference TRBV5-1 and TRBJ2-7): KAGVTQTPRYLIKTRGQQVTLSCSPISGHRSVSWYQQTPGQGLQFLFEYFSETQRNKGNFPGRFSGRQFSNSRSEMNVSTLELGDSALYLCASSLDPTYEQYFGPGTRLTVT.

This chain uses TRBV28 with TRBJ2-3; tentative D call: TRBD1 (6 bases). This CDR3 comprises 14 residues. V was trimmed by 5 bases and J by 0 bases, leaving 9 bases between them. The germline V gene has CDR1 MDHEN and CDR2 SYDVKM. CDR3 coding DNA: TGTGCCAGCAGTAACAGGGAAAGCACAGATACGCAGTATTTT. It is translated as CASSNRESTDTQYF.

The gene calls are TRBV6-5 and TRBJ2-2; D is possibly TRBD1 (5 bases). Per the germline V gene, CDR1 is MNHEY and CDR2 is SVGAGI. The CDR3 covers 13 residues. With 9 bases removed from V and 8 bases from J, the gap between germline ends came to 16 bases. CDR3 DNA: TGTGCCAGTCGACTTGGGGCGCGGGGGGAGCTGTTTTTT. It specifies CASRLGARGELFF.

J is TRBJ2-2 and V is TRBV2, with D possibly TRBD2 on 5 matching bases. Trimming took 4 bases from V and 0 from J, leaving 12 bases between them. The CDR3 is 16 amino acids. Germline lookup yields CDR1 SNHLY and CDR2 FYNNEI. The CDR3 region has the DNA TGTGCCAGCAGTGTGTCAGGAGCGGCGAACACCGGGGAGCTGTTTTTT. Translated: CASSVSGAANTGELFF.

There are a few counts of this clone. CDR3 region: CAISEYTHGTDTQYF. The CDR3 DNA reads as TGTGCCATCAGTGAGTATACACACGGCACAGATACGCAGTATTTT. This chain links TRBV10-3 with TRBJ2-3; D uncertain. Trimming left V 1 base short and J 1 base short, with 9 bases between. Germline CDR1 ENHRY, CDR2 SYGVKD. This CDR3 spans 15 amino acids.

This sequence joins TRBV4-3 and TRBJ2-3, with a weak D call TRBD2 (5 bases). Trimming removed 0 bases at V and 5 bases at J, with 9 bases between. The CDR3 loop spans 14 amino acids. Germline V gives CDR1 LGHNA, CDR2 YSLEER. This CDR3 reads CASSQDLGVDTQYF. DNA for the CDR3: TGCGCCAGCAGCCAAGATCTCGGGGTAGATACGCAGTATTTT.

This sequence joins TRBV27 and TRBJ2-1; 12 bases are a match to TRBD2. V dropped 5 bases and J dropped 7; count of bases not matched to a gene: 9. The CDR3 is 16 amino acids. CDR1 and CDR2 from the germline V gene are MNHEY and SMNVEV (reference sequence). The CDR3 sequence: CASSPIPSGRENEQFF. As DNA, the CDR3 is TGTGCCAGCAGTCCTATCCCTAGCGGGAGGGAAAATGAGCAGTTCTTC.

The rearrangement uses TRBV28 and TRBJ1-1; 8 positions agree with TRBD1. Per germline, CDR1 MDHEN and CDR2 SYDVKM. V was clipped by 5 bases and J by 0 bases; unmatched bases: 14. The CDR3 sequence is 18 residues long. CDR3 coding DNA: TGTGCCAGCAGTCCTCATCCCGGGACAGGCCCCATGAACACTGAAGCTTTCTTT. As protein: CASSPHPGTGPMNTEAFF.

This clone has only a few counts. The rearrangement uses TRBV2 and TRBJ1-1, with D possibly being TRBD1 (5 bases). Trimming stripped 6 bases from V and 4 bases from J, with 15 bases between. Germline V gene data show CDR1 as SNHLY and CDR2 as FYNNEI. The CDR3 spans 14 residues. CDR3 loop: CASRGGAGITEAFF. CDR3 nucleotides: TGTGCCAGCAGGGGGGGAGCAGGGATCACTGAAGCTTTCTTT.

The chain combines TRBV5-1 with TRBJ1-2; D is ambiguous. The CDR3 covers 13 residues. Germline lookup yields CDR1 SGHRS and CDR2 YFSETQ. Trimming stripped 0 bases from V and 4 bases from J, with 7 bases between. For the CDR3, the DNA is TGCGCCAGCAGCTTGGGGGATGCCTATGGCTACACCTTC. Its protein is CASSLGDAYGYTF. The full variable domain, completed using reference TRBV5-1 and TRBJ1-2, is KAGVTQTPRYLIKTRGQQVTLSCSPISGHRSVSWYQQTPGQGLQFLFEYFSETQRNKGNFPGRFSGRQFSNSRSEMNVSTLELGDSALYLCASSLGDAYGYTFGSGTRLTVV.

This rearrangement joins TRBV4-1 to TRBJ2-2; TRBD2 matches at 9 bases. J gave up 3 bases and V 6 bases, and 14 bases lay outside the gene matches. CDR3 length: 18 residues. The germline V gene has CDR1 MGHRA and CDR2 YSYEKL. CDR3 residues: CASRPRGSGRKDTGELFF. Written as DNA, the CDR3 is TGCGCCAGCAGGCCACGGGGGAGCGGGAGGAAAGACACCGGGGAGCTGTTTTTT.

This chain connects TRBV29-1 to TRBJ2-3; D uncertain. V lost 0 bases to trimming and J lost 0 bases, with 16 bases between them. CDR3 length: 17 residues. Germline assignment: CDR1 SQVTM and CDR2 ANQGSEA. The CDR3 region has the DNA TGCAGCGTTGAAGAACGGGTGGCAAAGGCTAGCACAGATACGCAGTATTTT. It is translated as CSVEERVAKASTDTQYF.

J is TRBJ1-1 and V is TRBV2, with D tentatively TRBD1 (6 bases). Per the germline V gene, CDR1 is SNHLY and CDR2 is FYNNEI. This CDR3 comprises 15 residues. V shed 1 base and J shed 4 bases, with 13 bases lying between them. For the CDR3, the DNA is TGTGCCAGCAGTGAAGACCGGGGGCGGGGCACTGAAGCTTTCTTT. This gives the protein CASSEDRGRGTEAFF.